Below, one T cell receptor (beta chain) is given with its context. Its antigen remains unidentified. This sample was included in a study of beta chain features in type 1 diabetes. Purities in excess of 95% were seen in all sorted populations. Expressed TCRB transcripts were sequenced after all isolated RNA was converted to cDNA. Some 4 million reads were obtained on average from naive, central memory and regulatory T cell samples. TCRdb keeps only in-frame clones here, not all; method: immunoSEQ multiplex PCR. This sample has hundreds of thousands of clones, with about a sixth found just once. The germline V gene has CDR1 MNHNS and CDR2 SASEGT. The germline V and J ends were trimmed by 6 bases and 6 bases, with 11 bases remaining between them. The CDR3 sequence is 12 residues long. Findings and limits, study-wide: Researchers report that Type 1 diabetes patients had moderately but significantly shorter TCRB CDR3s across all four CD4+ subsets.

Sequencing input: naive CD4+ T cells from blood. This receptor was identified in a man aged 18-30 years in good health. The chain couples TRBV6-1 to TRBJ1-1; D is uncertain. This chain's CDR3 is CASRFGWAEAFF. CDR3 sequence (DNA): TGTGCCAGCAGATTTGGGTGGGCTGAAGCTTTCTTT.